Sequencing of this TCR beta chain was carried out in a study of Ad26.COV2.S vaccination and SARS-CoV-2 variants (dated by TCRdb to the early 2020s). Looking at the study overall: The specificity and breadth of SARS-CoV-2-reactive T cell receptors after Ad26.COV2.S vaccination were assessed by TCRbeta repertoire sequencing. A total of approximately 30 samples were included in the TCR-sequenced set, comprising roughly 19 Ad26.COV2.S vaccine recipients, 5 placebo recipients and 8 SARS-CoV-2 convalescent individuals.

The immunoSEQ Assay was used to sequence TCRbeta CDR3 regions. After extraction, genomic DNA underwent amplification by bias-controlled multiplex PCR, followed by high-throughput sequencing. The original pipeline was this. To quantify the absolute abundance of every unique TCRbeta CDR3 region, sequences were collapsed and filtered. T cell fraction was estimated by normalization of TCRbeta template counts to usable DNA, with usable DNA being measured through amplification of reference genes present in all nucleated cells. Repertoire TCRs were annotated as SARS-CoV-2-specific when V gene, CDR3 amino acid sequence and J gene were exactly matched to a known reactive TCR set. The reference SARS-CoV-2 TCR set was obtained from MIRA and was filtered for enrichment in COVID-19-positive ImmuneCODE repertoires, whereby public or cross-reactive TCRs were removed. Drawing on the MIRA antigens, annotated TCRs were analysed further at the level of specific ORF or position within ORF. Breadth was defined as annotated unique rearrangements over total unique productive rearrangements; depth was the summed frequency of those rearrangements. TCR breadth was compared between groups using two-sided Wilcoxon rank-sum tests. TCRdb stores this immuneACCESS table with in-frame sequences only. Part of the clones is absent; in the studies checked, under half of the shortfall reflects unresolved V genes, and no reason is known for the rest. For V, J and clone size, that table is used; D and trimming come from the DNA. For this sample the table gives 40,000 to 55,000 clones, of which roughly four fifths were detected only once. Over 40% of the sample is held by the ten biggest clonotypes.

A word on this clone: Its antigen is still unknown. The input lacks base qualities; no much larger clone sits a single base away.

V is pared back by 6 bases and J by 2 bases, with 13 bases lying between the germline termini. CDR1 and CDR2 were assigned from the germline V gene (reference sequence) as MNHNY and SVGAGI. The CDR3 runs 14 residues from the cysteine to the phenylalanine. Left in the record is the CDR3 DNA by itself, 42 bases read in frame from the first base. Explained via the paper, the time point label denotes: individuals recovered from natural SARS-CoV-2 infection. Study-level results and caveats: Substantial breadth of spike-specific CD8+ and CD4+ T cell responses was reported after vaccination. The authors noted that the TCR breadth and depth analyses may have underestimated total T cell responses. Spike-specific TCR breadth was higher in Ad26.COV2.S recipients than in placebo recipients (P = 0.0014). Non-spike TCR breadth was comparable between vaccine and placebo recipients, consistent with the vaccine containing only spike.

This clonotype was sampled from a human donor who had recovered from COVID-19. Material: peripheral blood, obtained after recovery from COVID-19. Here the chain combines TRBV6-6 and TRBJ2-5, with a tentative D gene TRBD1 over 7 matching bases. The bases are TGTGCCAGCAGGACAGGGCGGGGTCAAGAGACCCAGTACTTC. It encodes CASRTGRGQETQYF.